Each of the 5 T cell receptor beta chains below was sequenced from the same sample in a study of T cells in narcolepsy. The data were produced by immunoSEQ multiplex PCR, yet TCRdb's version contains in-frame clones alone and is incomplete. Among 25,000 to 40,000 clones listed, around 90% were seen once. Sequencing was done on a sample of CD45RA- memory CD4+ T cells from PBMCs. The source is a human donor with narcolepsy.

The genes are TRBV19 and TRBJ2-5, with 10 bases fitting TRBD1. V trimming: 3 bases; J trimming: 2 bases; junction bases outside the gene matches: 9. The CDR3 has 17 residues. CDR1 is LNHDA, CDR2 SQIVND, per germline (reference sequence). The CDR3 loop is CASSIGDRGLVQETQYF. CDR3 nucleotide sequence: TGTGCCAGTAGTATTGGAGACAGGGGGCTAGTACAAGAGACCCAGTACTTC.

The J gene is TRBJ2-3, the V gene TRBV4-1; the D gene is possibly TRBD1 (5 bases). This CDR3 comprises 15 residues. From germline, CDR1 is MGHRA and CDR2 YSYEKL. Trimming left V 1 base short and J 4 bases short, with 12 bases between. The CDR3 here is CASSQGQLIADTQYF. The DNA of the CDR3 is TGCGCCAGCAGCCAAGGACAGCTAATCGCAGATACGCAGTATTTT.

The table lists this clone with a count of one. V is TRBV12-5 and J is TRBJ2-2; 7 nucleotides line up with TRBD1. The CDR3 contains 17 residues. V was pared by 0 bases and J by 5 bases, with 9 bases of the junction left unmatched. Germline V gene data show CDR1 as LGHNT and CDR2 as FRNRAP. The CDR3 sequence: CASGLVVAGGRTGELFF. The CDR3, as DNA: TGTGCTAGTGGTTTGGTAGTTGCAGGGGGAAGAACCGGGGAGCTGTTTTTT.

In DNA, the CDR3 is TGTGCTAGTGGTTCCCACGGGAGGGCCGTAGACAATGAGCAGTTCTTC. It specifies CASGSHGRAVDNEQFF. The rearrangement uses TRBV12-5 and TRBJ2-1; TRBD2 agrees at 8 bases. The V gene end was trimmed by 4 bases and the J gene end by 5 bases; junction bases not matched to a gene: 10. This CDR3 is 16 amino acids long. Germline assignment: CDR1 LGHNT and CDR2 FRNRAP.

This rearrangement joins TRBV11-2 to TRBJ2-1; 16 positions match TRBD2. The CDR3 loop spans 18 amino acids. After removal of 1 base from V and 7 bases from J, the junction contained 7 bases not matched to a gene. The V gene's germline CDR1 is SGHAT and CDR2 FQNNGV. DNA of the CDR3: TGTGCCAGCAGCTTAGGGGGACTAGCGGGAGGGCCCGGTAATGAGCAGTTCTTC. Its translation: CASSLGGLAGGPGNEQFF.